This entry lists 29 T cell receptor beta chains sequenced from one sample in a study of OX40 agonist ivuxolimab in advanced cancers. Method: immunoSEQ multiplex PCR; TCRdb's copy keeps in-frame clones and lacks some. The sample carries under 50,000 clones, 60% to 80% recorded once. The sample in question was CD4+ or CD8+ T cells sorted from blood, obtained in a trial of the OX40 agonist ivuxolimab. The receptors here all came from an adult with an advanced solid tumor such as melanoma, head and neck, liver or kidney cancer.

V usage is TRBV7-2 and J usage is TRBJ2-1; no definite D call. This CDR3 is 16 amino acids long. Germline V gene sequence: CDR1 SGHTA, CDR2 FQGNSA. Trimming shortened V by 5 bases and J by 7 bases, and 21 bases separated the two germline ends. As DNA, the CDR3 is TGTGCCAGCAGCCCCCAGCTCGCACTTAGCATAAATGAGCAGTTCTTC. Protein: CASSPQLALSINEQFF.

This chain joins TRBV9 and TRBJ2-7; D possibly matches TRBD1 or TRBD2 (6 bases each). CDR3 size: 16 residues. V was clipped by 0 bases and J by 1 base, with 14 bases between them. Germline V gene sequence: CDR1 SGDLS, CDR2 YYNGEE. CDR3 sequence reads: CASSVASGGTSYEQYF. CDR3 nucleotides: TGTGCCAGCAGCGTAGCGTCCGGGGGCACTTCCTACGAGCAGTACTTC. The full variable domain, in which reference TRBV9 and TRBJ2-7 provide the parts outside the CDR3, is DSGVTQTPKHLITATGQRVTLRCSPRSGDLSVYWYQQSLDQGLQFLIQYYNGEERAKGNILERFSAQQFPDLHSELNLSSLELGDSALYFCASSVASGGTSYEQYFGPGTRLTVT.

This chain connects TRBV4-2 to TRBJ2-4, with a possible D match to TRBD2 (7 bases). The V end was cut by 0 bases, the J end by 8 bases, with 14 bases between. The CDR3 length is 15 residues. CDR1 is LGHNA, CDR2 YNFKEQ, per germline. The DNA of the CDR3 is TGTGCCAGCAGCCAAGATATAGGGGGAGGGTACATTCAGTACTTC. This encodes CASSQDIGGGYIQYF.

With respect to this clone: Other DNA sequences in this specimen translate into the identical CDR3. The chain carries TRBV4-3 and TRBJ2-5; unclear D gene. V was cut by 4 bases and J by 5 bases, with 8 bases left in between. CDR1 LGHNA and CDR2 YSLEER come from the germline V gene. The CDR3 is 12 residues long. The CDR3 reads CASSRSRETQYF. The DNA for the CDR3 is TGCGCCAGCAGCCGAAGCCGGGAGACCCAGTACTTC.

The chain links TRBV10-3 to TRBJ1-5; no firm D call. Trimming pared 0 bases from V and 4 bases from J, leaving 1 base between. This CDR3 has 12 amino acids. Germline V gives CDR1 ENHRY, CDR2 SYGVKD. The CDR3 DNA is TGTGCCATCAGTGAGTCGAATCAGCCCCAGCATTTT. Translation: CAISESNQPQHF.

This rearrangement joins TRBV6-5 to TRBJ1-1; D ambiguous. This CDR3 is built from 15 residues. Deletions cut 4 bases from V and 4 bases from J, with 16 bases between. In germline, CDR1 is MNHEY, CDR2 SVGAGI. CDR3 nucleotides: TGTGCCAGCAGTTCCAGTGGAATCGGGGTCACTGAAGCTTTCTTT. Translated, it gives CASSSSGIGVTEAFF.

V usage is TRBV4-3 and J usage is TRBJ2-3; 8 bases are shared with TRBD2. J gave up 0 bases and V 0 bases, and 2 bases lay outside the gene matches. The CDR3 length is 16 residues. From germline, CDR1 is LGHNA and CDR2 YSLEER. In DNA form, the CDR3 reads TGCGCCAGCAGCCAAGACCCTAGCGGGAGCACAGATACGCAGTATTTT. Translation: CASSQDPSGSTDTQYF.

The chain employs TRBV27 and TRBJ2-1; TRBD1 or TRBD2 may be the D gene (5 bases each). The CDR3 contains 17 residues. The germline V gene has CDR1 MNHEY and CDR2 SMNVEV (reference sequence). The V end lost 7 bases, the J end lost 4 bases, and 23 bases lay between the germline ends. The CDR3 DNA sequence: TGTGCCAGCATCGATAAGGCGGGCAGGGCAGCGTACAATGAGCAGTTCTTC. It yields the protein CASIDKAGRAAYNEQFF.

This clone was counted at least ten times. The rearrangement links TRBV2 to TRBJ1-1; D may be TRBD1 (5 bases). This CDR3 comprises 13 residues. CDR1 is SNHLY and CDR2 is FYNNEI in the germline V gene. Trimming pared 10 bases from V and 5 bases from J, leaving 17 bases between. The CDR3 DNA follows: TGTGCCACCAAACCACGAGCAGGGACTGAAGCTTTCTTT. Translation: CATKPRAGTEAFF. The full variable domain, its missing parts supplied by reference TRBV2 and TRBJ1-1, is EPEVTQTPSHQVTQMGQEVILRCVPISNHLYFYWYRQILGQKVEFLVSFYNNEISEKSEIFDDQFSVERPDGSNFTLKIRSTKLEDSAMYFCATKPRAGTEAFFGQGTRLTVV.

This chain uses TRBV4-2 with TRBJ2-2; 9 positions match TRBD2. CDR3 size: 17 residues. Germline CDR1 reads LGHNA; CDR2 reads YNFKEQ. Trimming removed 1 base from V and 1 base from J; junction bases left unmatched: 4. As DNA, the CDR3 is TGTGCCAGCAGCCAAGCATTTAGCGGGAGGAACACCGGGGAGCTGTTTTTT. It yields the protein CASSQAFSGRNTGELFF.

This rearrangement joins TRBV28 to TRBJ1-3, with no clear D. CDR1 and CDR2 from the germline V gene are MDHEN and SYDVKM. With 2 bases removed from V and 0 bases from J, the gap between germline ends came to 8 bases. CDR3 size: 15 residues. CDR3 protein: CASSLVGFSGNTIYF. The CDR3, as DNA: TGTGCCAGCAGTTTAGTGGGGTTCTCTGGAAACACCATATATTTT. The entire variable domain, with the rest obtained from reference TRBV28 and TRBJ1-3, is as follows: DVKVTQSSRYLVKRTGEKVFLECVQDMDHENMFWYRQDPGLGLRLIYFSYDVKMKEKGDIPEGYSVSREKKERFSLILESASTNQTSMYLCASSLVGFSGNTIYFGEGSWLTVV.

The chain links TRBV6-6 to TRBJ2-7; a weak D match, TRBD1 (6 bases). V was pared by 7 bases and J by 3 bases, with 16 bases between. The length of the CDR3 is 14 residues. Germline-derived CDR1 and CDR2 are MNHNY and SVGAGI (reference sequence). The CDR3 is CASTRQETFYEQYF. The CDR3, as DNA: TGTGCCAGCACCCGACAGGAAACTTTCTACGAGCAGTACTTC.

Regarding this clone: The junction departs from the called germline gene at one end, perhaps through a read error. This chain links TRBV7-2 with TRBJ2-3; 9 nucleotides agree with TRBD2. Per germline, CDR1 SGHTA and CDR2 FQGNSA. The CDR3 has 15 residues. CDR3 nucleotides: TGTGCCAGCAGCGTAGCGGGGACTAGCTTGGATACGCAGTATTTT. It specifies CASSVAGTSLDTQYF.

This clone was picked up a small number of times. The chain joins TRBV6-1 to TRBJ2-1; tentatively, D is TRBD2 (5 bases). Trimming left V 6 bases short and J 8 bases short, with 14 bases between. This CDR3 spans 13 amino acids. Germline V gives CDR1 MNHNS, CDR2 SASEGT. Written as DNA, the CDR3 is TGTGCCAGCAGGATTCCTAGCAACCATGAGCAGTTCTTC. Encoded protein: CASRIPSNHEQFF.

This clone was observed a handful of times. The V gene is TRBV12-5, the J gene TRBJ2-3; 8 nucleotides align to TRBD1. Trimming cost V 4 bases and J 1 base; bases outside gene matches: 4. The germline gives CDR1 LGHNT, CDR2 FRNRAP. CDR3 length: 15 amino acids. The CDR3 is CASGSGQGRTDTQYF. Here the CDR3 DNA reads TGTGCTAGTGGTTCCGGACAGGGCCGCACAGATACGCAGTATTTT.

This clone was recorded only once. The rearrangement uses TRBV6-5 and TRBJ2-2; D may be TRBD2 (5 bases). The CDR3 sequence is 13 residues long. Germline CDR1 reads MNHEY; CDR2 reads SVGAGI. V was trimmed by 6 bases and J by 6 bases, leaving 11 bases between them. The CDR3 loop is CASRPPGAGELFF. The CDR3 DNA sequence: TGTGCCAGCAGGCCTCCCGGGGCCGGGGAGCTGTTTTTT.

This clone has a single count. The genes are TRBV18 and TRBJ2-7; 8 bases are a match to TRBD1. Per the germline V gene, CDR1 is KGHSH and CDR2 is LQKENI. This CDR3 has 15 amino acids. V lost 5 bases, J lost 2 bases, and 8 bases stayed unmatched. For the CDR3, the DNA is TGTGCCAGCTCATATTACCGGACAGGGACCTACGAGCAGTACTTC. This translates into CASSYYRTGTYEQYF.

This sequence joins TRBV11-2 and TRBJ2-7; D gene uncertain. The CDR3 sequence is 11 residues long. Trimming cost V 3 bases and J 3 bases, with 3 bases left between them. CDR1 SGHAT and CDR2 FQNNGV come from the germline V gene. The CDR3 loop is CASSFNYEQYF. The CDR3 DNA reads as TGTGCCAGCAGCTTCAACTACGAGCAGTACTTC. The whole variable domain, remainder taken from reference TRBV11-2 and TRBJ2-7, is EAGVAQSPRYKIIEKRQSVAFWCNPISGHATLYWYQQILGQGPKLLIQFQNNGVVDDSQLPKDRFSAERLKGVDSTLKIQPAKLEDSAVYLCASSFNYEQYFGPGTRLTVT.

This rearrangement joins TRBV5-5 to TRBJ1-2; 12 nucleotides match TRBD1. The J segment lost 8 bases and the V segment lost 3 bases, leaving 5 bases of the junction unmatched. Germline V gene data show CDR1 as SGHKS and CDR2 as YYEKEE (reference sequence). The CDR3 covers 14 residues. The CDR3 reads CASSSGQGAAGYTF. The CDR3 DNA follows: TGTGCCAGCAGCTCGGGACAGGGGGCGGCAGGCTACACCTTC.

This chain joins TRBV6-5 and TRBJ2-3; a possible D gene is TRBD2 (6 bases). Trimming removed 5 bases from V and 3 bases from J, with 15 bases in between. The CDR3 is made up of 15 amino acids. CDR1 is MNHEY, CDR2 SVGAGI, per germline. CDR3 coding DNA: TGTGCCAGCAGTAGGAGGGAGTGGTCGACAGATACGCAGTATTTT. Its protein product is CASSRREWSTDTQYF.

This clone is a singleton in its sample. The CDR3 coding sequence is TGCAGCGTCTTAGCGGAAACTTACAATGAGCAGTTCTTC. Translation gives CSVLAETYNEQFF. The V and J genes are TRBV29-1 and TRBJ2-1, with D possibly matching TRBD2 (6 bases). CDR3 length equals 13 residues. CDR1 is SQVTM, CDR2 ANQGSEA, per germline. Deletions cut 6 bases from V and 4 bases from J, with 13 bases between.

The chain is built from TRBV27 and TRBJ1-2, with 7 bases fitting TRBD1. The V segment lost 5 bases and the J segment 7 bases; nucleotides outside the gene matches: 10. The CDR3 has 14 amino acids. In germline, CDR1 is MNHEY, CDR2 SMNVEV (reference sequence). CDR3 sequence: CASSAQGPIGGYTF. DNA for the CDR3: TGTGCCAGCAGTGCACAGGGGCCCATCGGTGGCTACACCTTC.

The genes are TRBV30 and TRBJ2-7; D gene uncertain. The CDR3 is made up of 15 amino acids. In germline, CDR1 is GTSNPN, CDR2 SVGIG (reference sequence). V was trimmed by 1 base and J by 2 bases, leaving 15 bases between them. CDR3 DNA sequence: TGTGCCTGGAGTGGCGGAATAGGCGGTCCCTACGAGCAGTACTTC. This encodes CAWSGGIGGPYEQYF.

V and J are TRBV6-1 and TRBJ2-1; 10 bases match TRBD2. Germline V gene sequence: CDR1 MNHNS, CDR2 SASEGT. The junction had 6 bases not matched to a gene; V was cut back by 4 bases and J by 6 bases. The CDR3 is made up of 15 amino acids. This CDR3 is CASSALAGVPNEQFF. The DNA of the CDR3 is TGTGCCAGCAGTGCTCTAGCGGGAGTCCCCAATGAGCAGTTCTTC.

The chain couples TRBV18 to TRBJ2-7; D is perhaps TRBD1 (5 bases). This CDR3 has 13 amino acids. V was cut by 2 bases and J by 3 bases, with 8 bases left in between. Germline loops: CDR1 KGHSH, CDR2 LQKENI. CDR3 sequence: CASSPGAGYEQYF. CDR3 DNA sequence: TGTGCCAGCTCACCAGGGGCCGGCTACGAGCAGTACTTC.

The chain combines TRBV21-1 with TRBJ2-1. TRBV21-1 is classified as a pseudogene. The CDR3 spans 15 residues. CDR3 residues: CASSNGTGNYNEQFF. CDR3 coding DNA: TGTGCCAGCAGCAACGGGACGGGGAACTACAATGAGCAGTTCTTC.

This sequence joins TRBV6-6 and TRBJ1-1; D gene unclear. This CDR3 has 11 residues. Germline lookup yields CDR1 MNHNY and CDR2 SVGAGI (reference sequence). V dropped 9 bases and J dropped 0 bases, with 5 bases sitting between them. The CDR3 reads CASTVNTEAFF. In DNA form, the CDR3 reads TGTGCCAGTACCGTGAACACTGAAGCTTTCTTT.

As to this clone: At one boundary the junction diverges from the germline segment, which might be a read error. This chain connects TRBV4-1 to TRBJ2-5, with 8 bases fitting TRBD2. The germline V gene encodes CDR1 MGHRA and CDR2 YSYEKL. The CDR3 is 20 amino acids. The CDR3 DNA reads TGCGCCGGCAGCCAAAAAGGGGACCACCTACTAGCGGTACTGCGAGAGACCCAGTACTTC. Its protein product is CAGSQKGDHLLAVLRETQYF.

As regards this clone: The junction shows a germline mismatch at one end, possibly a read error. V is TRBV6-5 and J is TRBJ1-2, with D perhaps matching TRBD1 (6 bases). From germline, CDR1 is MNHEY and CDR2 SVGAGI. CDR3 size: 16 residues. The CDR3 nucleotides read TGTGCCAGCAGTTACTTACGGACAGAGGCTAATTATGGCTACACCTTC. Translation: CASSYLRTEANYGYTF.